Detailed here is one T cell receptor (beta chain). Its binding antigen is unknown. No much larger clone exists at a distance of one base, and base qualities are not known. Only healthy Caucasian donors were included. Three pairs of female monozygotic twins, all aged 18 to 29 years, made up the twin cohort. Positive isolation kits from Invitrogen were used to isolate the CD4+ and CD8+ T cell populations. The sample originates from a study of identical twins (dated by TCRdb to about 2016). Broadly, across the study: To test whether fetal clonotypes persist, this study deep-sequenced TCR alpha and beta repertoires from monozygotic twins, from unrelated adults of various ages, and from cord blood. Replicate twin experiments were performed at different times using different library preparation protocols to rule out contamination. General conclusions and limits of the study: Compared with coincidental sharing between unrelated individuals, out-of-frame TCR alpha sequences shared between twins showed an excess of sequences with low generation probability. The excess sharing between twins in beta out-of-frame sequences was weaker because fewer shared sequences reduced the signal-to-noise ratio. Because the same donors could not be followed over many years, the conclusions depended on cross-sectional statistical analysis. Invariant T cells such as MAIT and iNKT could partly confound zero-insertion analyses, although diverse VJ usage argued against such confounding for most clonotypes. Fewer insertions were carried by abundant cord blood beta clonotypes, a similar but weaker trend appeared in young adult naive repertoires, and no such trend appeared in memory repertoires. In monozygotic twins, out-of-frame TCR alpha sharing was systematically underestimated by recombination models, although the models agreed with sharing between unrelated individuals.

The library came from 5' RACE. Data came from an Illumina HiSeq 2000. A universal primer binding site was added through template switching, and the final cDNA carried a unique molecular identifier so that TCR cDNA molecules could be counted accurately. Specific primers in the conserved constant-segment region were used to synthesize first-strand cDNA for the TCR alpha and beta chains. To control for contamination, each cDNA library was double barcoded with a SMART-Mk sample barcode plus Illumina barcodes. TruSeq adapter sequences and Illumina sample barcodes were added in two successive PCR steps. TCR alpha and beta cDNA libraries were sequenced on the Illumina HiSeq platform with custom primers. The published analysis was carried out like this. MiGEC was used to process raw reads and extract unique molecular identifiers, and MiXCR was used to find CDR3 positions. For each individual, recombination models were inferred using an EM algorithm with the repgenHMM and IGoR tools. Shared clonotype analysis was performed with the tcR package in R, normalizing sharing by the product of cloneset sizes. To study raw recombination free of thymic and clonal selection effects, out-of-frame nonproductive sequences were analyzed. The raw public reads went through TCRdb reprocessing: fastp at Q25, MiXCR clone calling, in-frame beta chains kept. Here each entry gathers all rows of one CDR3 protein and keeps the most common genes and DNA. What appears here as the V and J calls and clone size reflects TCRdb's work, not the paper's. This sample holds around 490,000 distinct CDR3 sequences; more than 20% were observed only once. The top ten clones comprise around 0.5% of the sample.

A distance of 10 bases separates the germline ends of V and J, which lose 1 base and 0 bases respectively. The germline V gene (reference sequence) specifies SGHKS as CDR1 and YYEKEE as CDR2. The CDR3 holds 16 amino acids from the cysteine to the phenylalanine. The retained sequence is limited to the CDR3, 48 bases, with the frame set at the first base. The same sample was also studied in work on yellow fever vaccine responses in identical twins. The second study's authors report: The T cell response to vaccination in identical twins was reported by the authors to appear partly convergent and partly personalized. In the study, vaccine-responding T cell clones were precisely tracked in identical twins.

The sequenced material came from CD4+ T cells sorted from blood. Recombination linked TRBV5-5 to TRBJ2-2; no D segment can be confidently identified. The sequence was collected from a young woman in good health. The DNA sequence is as follows: TGTGCCAGCAGCTTGTTTTTAGGCACGAACACCGGGGAGCTGTTTTTT. Its protein reads: CASSLFLGTNTGELFF.